Following are 23 T cell receptor beta chains from one sample sequenced in a study of T cell responses to AZD1222 COVID-19 vaccine. The protocol was immunoSEQ multiplex PCR, while the TCRdb copy is restricted to in-frame clones and leaves out a portion. The sample shows approximately 93,000 clones, roughly nine tenths of them seen only once. Sequencing used peripheral blood, obtained 28 days after the second AZD1222 dose. These TCRs come from an adult who received the AZD1222 COVID-19 vaccine.

The chain links TRBV27 to TRBJ1-5; perhaps TRBD1 as D (5 bases). V was pared by 6 bases and J by 2 bases, with 11 bases between. The V gene's germline CDR1 is MNHEY and CDR2 SMNVEV (reference sequence). The length of the CDR3 is 14 residues. The CDR3 DNA reads as TGTGCCAGCAGGCCAAGGGGCGGCAATCAGCCCCAGCATTTT. Its protein is CASRPRGGNQPQHF.

V gene TRBV7-9 combines with J gene TRBJ2-5; the D gene is possibly TRBD2 (5 bases). V was clipped by 2 bases and J by 0 bases, with 10 bases between them. The CDR3 spans 15 residues. Looked up from germline, CDR1 is SEHNR and CDR2 is FQNEAQ (reference sequence). The chain's CDR3 is CASSLTGSYQETQYF. CDR3 nucleotide sequence: TGTGCCAGCAGCTTAACTGGGAGTTACCAAGAGACCCAGTACTTC.

The chain carries TRBV12-5 and TRBJ2-3; a possible D gene is TRBD2 (5 bases). CDR1 and CDR2 (germline): LGHNT, FRNRAP. The CDR3 has 12 amino acids. V lost 6 bases, J lost 4 bases, and 8 bases lay in between. CDR3 in DNA: TGTGCTAGTGGGCCGGGGTCAGATACGCAGTATTTT. This sequence encodes CASGPGSDTQYF.

This clone was detected a few times. The rearrangement joins TRBV15 to TRBJ1-2, with D perhaps TRBD1 (5 bases). Trimming pared 5 bases from V and 2 bases from J, leaving 12 bases between. This CDR3 spans 14 amino acids. Per germline, CDR1 LNHNV and CDR2 YYDKDF (reference sequence). CDR3: CATSVGRDNYGYTF. The CDR3 DNA reads as TGTGCCACCAGCGTGGGCCGGGACAACTATGGCTACACCTTC.

The chain recombines TRBV3-1 (or the pseudogene TRBV3-2) with TRBJ2-5; 9 bases are a match to TRBD2. This CDR3 is 15 amino acids long. Germline CDR1 is LGHDT and CDR2 is YNNKEL (reference sequence). After removal of 2 bases from V and 5 bases from J, the junction contained 6 bases not matched to a gene. The CDR3 region has the DNA TGTGCCAGCAGCCAATGGCGGGGGGGCCAGGAGACCCAGTACTTC. This sequence encodes CASSQWRGGQETQYF.

The genes are TRBV18 and TRBJ2-2; no definite D call. CDR1 and CDR2 (germline): KGHSH, LQKENI. Deletions cut 0 bases from V and 4 bases from J, with 9 bases between. The CDR3 runs to 15 residues. The CDR3 sequence is CASSPPDGSTGELFF. CDR3 in DNA: TGTGCCAGCTCACCACCTGACGGGTCCACCGGGGAGCTGTTTTTT.

V gene TRBV11-2 combines with J gene TRBJ2-3, with TRBD1 identical over 7 bases. Germline V lookup: CDR1 SGHAT, CDR2 FQNNGV. V dropped 0 bases and J dropped 3; count of bases not matched to a gene: 12. This CDR3 has 18 residues. The DNA of the CDR3 is TGTGCCAGCAGCTTAGAGGCCAGGGGGAGAGGTAGGACAGATACGCAGTATTTT. Its protein product is CASSLEARGRGRTDTQYF.

The V call is TRBV18, the J call TRBJ2-3; tentative D call: TRBD2 (5 bases). The V gene lost 2 bases and the J gene lost 0 bases, with 6 bases spanning the gap. The CDR3 length is 14 residues. Germline V lookup: CDR1 KGHSH, CDR2 LQKENI. The CDR3 sequence is CASSPSGSTDTQYF. The CDR3 DNA follows: TGTGCCAGCTCACCATCGGGGAGCACAGATACGCAGTATTTT.

The rearrangement uses TRBV5-8 and TRBJ2-6; possible D gene TRBD2, 5 bases. V was shortened by 3 bases and J by 2 bases, with 18 bases between the two germline ends. CDR1 and CDR2 (germline): SGHTS, YDEGEE. CDR3 size: 18 residues. CDR3 in amino acids: CASSSGKFSSPGANVLTF. For the CDR3, the DNA is TGTGCCAGCAGCTCGGGGAAATTTTCCAGCCCTGGGGCCAACGTCCTGACTTTC.

The V gene is TRBV4-2, the J gene TRBJ1-2, with a weak D call TRBD1 (5 bases). Looked up from germline, CDR1 is LGHNA and CDR2 is YNFKEQ. V was pared by 0 bases and J by 6 bases, with 17 bases between. The CDR3 is made up of 16 amino acids. CDR3 amino acids: CASSQDLQGWYDGYTF. In DNA form, the CDR3 reads TGTGCCAGCAGCCAAGATCTGCAGGGTTGGTACGATGGCTACACCTTC.

This chain uses TRBV7-6 with TRBJ1-1; D is possibly TRBD1 (6 bases). Germline V gene lookup returns CDR1 SGHVS and CDR2 FNYEAQ. Trimming removed 1 base from V and 1 base from J, with 19 bases in between. The CDR3 is 18 amino acids. CDR3 DNA: TGTGCCAGCAGCTTAGGACCCTTTGGGGGGGCGCCGAACACTGAAGCTTTCTTT. This encodes CASSLGPFGGAPNTEAFF.

The chain links TRBV4-1 to TRBJ2-6; TRBD2 agrees at 7 bases. This CDR3 spans 19 amino acids. Germline assignment: CDR1 MGHRA and CDR2 YSYEKL. V was clipped by 3 bases and J by 1 base; unmatched bases: 12. This CDR3 reads CASSHLPGRVTSGANVLTF. The CDR3 nucleotides are TGCGCCAGCAGCCACCTTCCAGGGAGGGTAACATCTGGGGCCAACGTCCTGACTTTC.

The chain links TRBV27 to TRBJ2-7; no firm D call. CDR3 size: 15 residues. The V end was cut by 6 bases, the J end by 3 bases, with 18 bases between. From germline, CDR1 is MNHEY and CDR2 SMNVEV (reference sequence). The CDR3 DNA follows: TGTGCCAGCAGCCCGGCTTCCCGAAGTTTCTACGAGCAGTACTTC. Its translation is CASSPASRSFYEQYF.

The genes are TRBV6-5 and TRBJ1-3; a weak D match, TRBD1 (5 bases). In germline, CDR1 is MNHEY, CDR2 SVGAGI. V was cut by 6 bases and J by 6 bases, with 15 bases left in between. This CDR3 contains 14 residues. The CDR3 protein is CASSPGVSANTIYF. The CDR3 DNA reads as TGTGCCAGCAGCCCGGGGGTCTCGGCAAACACCATATATTTT.

This clone was observed a single time. The genes are TRBV3-1 (or the pseudogene TRBV3-2) and TRBJ2-7, with 9 bases matching TRBD1. The CDR3 spans 15 residues. Per the germline V gene, CDR1 is LGHDT and CDR2 is YNNKEL (reference sequence). Trimming cost V 6 bases and J 3 bases; bases outside gene matches: 9. This chain's CDR3 is CASRHGQGLYYEQYF. For the CDR3, the DNA is TGTGCCAGCAGACATGGACAGGGGTTATACTACGAGCAGTACTTC.

The chain employs TRBV28 and TRBJ2-7; 12 positions match TRBD2. The germline V gene encodes CDR1 MDHEN and CDR2 SYDVKM. This CDR3 has 15 residues. Trimming cost V 1 base and J 7 bases; bases outside gene matches: 5. The CDR3 DNA reads TGTGCCAGCAGTTTATCTAGCGGGGGGGCGTTTGAGCAGTACTTC. Amino acids: CASSLSSGGAFEQYF.

The chain links TRBV30 to TRBJ1-5, with D unresolved. Germline V lookup: CDR1 GTSNPN, CDR2 SVGIG (reference sequence). The CDR3 spans 13 residues. CDR3 protein: CALDEYSNQPQHF. The DNA for the CDR3 is TGTGCATTGGACGAATATAGCAATCAGCCCCAGCATTTT.

V and J are TRBV9 and TRBJ2-3; 12 nucleotides agree with TRBD2. V gave up 1 base and J gave up 3 bases; unmatched junction bases: 6. The CDR3 contains 17 residues. CDR1 is SGDLS and CDR2 is YYNGEE in the germline V gene. The CDR3 DNA follows: TGTGCCAGCAGCGTACCTAGCGGGGGGGGTTGGACAGATACGCAGTATTTT. Protein: CASSVPSGGGWTDTQYF.

The V gene is TRBV5-1, the J gene TRBJ2-1, with TRBD1 matching 10 bases. CDR3 length equals 15 residues. CDR1 is SGHRS and CDR2 is YFSETQ in the germline V gene. Trimming took 0 bases from V and 4 from J; bases not matched to a gene: 1. DNA for the CDR3: TGCGCCAGCAGCTTGGGACAGGGGGCTTACAATGAGCAGTTCTTC. This sequence encodes CASSLGQGAYNEQFF.

V is TRBV5-4 and J is TRBJ2-5, with D possibly TRBD2 on 5 matching bases. CDR1 and CDR2 from the germline V gene are SGHNT and YYREEE (reference sequence). The CDR3 is 14 residues long. V lost 2 bases and J 5 bases, leaving 13 bases between the germline ends. Here the CDR3 DNA reads TGTGCCAGCAGCTTTCTTTCTGGGGAGGAGACCCAGTACTTC. Its protein is CASSFLSGEETQYF. Filled out from reference TRBV5-4 and TRBJ2-5, the complete variable domain reads ETGVTQSPTHLIKTRGQQVTLRCSSQSGHNTVSWYQQALGQGPQFIFQYYREEENGRGNFPPRFSGLQFPNYSSELNVNALELDDSALYLCASSFLSGEETQYFGPGTRLLVL.

The V gene is TRBV25-1, the J gene TRBJ2-7; D is unresolved. This CDR3 is built from 13 residues. V was cut by 11 bases and J by 0 bases, with 14 bases left in between. CDR1 is MGHDK and CDR2 is SYGVNS in the germline V gene. CDR3 DNA sequence: TGTGCCCCCGGTCGCCGGAGCTCCTACGAGCAGTACGTC. Residues: CAPGRRSSYEQYV.

The chain recombines TRBV9 with TRBJ2-3; 16 nucleotides match TRBD2. Germline values: CDR1 SGDLS, CDR2 YYNGEE. The CDR3 consists of 18 residues. J was trimmed by 2 bases and V by 2 bases; bases with no gene match: 5. In DNA form, the CDR3 reads TGTGCCAGCAGCGTGGGACTAGCGGGGGGGCCCCTCACAGATACGCAGTATTTT. Translated: CASSVGLAGGPLTDTQYF.

J is TRBJ1-1 and V is TRBV30, with 9 bases aligning to TRBD1. CDR3 length: 16 amino acids. J lost 3 bases, V lost 5 bases, and 13 bases had no gene match. Looked up from germline, CDR1 is GTSNPN and CDR2 is SVGIG (reference sequence). The chain's CDR3 is CAWLLHRDRVDTEAFF. The CDR3 DNA follows: TGTGCCTGGTTATTACACCGGGACAGGGTGGACACTGAAGCTTTCTTT.